Listed here are 30 T cell receptor beta chains from one sample, sequenced in a study of human versus mouse CDR3 diversity and MHC coevolution (dated by TCRdb to 2016 to 2017). Library preparation employed the immunoSEQ multiplex PCR assay. TCRdb re-hosts the immuneACCESS table, in-frame sequences only. Its copies lack some clones; in the studies checked, an unresolved V gene accounts for under half of them, and the cause for the rest is not known. The sample includes 80,000 or so clones, with roughly 93% observed a single time. Of the sample, roughly 1.3% falls within the top ten clones. The sample consisted of naive CD4+ T cells from blood. The sample's cell subset or site label is to be understood as: CD45RO-negative CD62L-positive naive CD4 T cells. Receptor source: a person aged 25 to 69 in good health.

The V gene is TRBV28, the J gene TRBJ1-1, with 8 bases that match TRBD1. Germline CDR1 is MDHEN and CDR2 is SYDVKM. Trimming at V came to 6 bases and at J to 0 bases, leaving 3 bases not matched to a gene. This CDR3 has 14 amino acids. CDR3 nucleotide sequence: TGTGCCAGCAGGTGGACAGGGATGAACACTGAAGCTTTCTTT. Translated, it gives CASRWTGMNTEAFF.

The CDR3 loop reads CASSVATTGRKTDTQYF. DNA for the CDR3: TGTGCCAGCAGCGTAGCAACCACGGGTAGGAAGACAGATACGCAGTATTTT. The chain has TRBV9 and TRBJ2-3; D is undetermined. The CDR3 loop spans 17 amino acids. Germline CDR1 reads SGDLS; CDR2 reads YYNGEE. V lost 0 bases to trimming and J lost 3 bases, with 17 bases between them.

The chain recombines TRBV9 with TRBJ2-5; 7 nucleotides align to TRBD2. V gave up 4 bases and J gave up 2 bases; unmatched junction bases: 8. Per the germline V gene, CDR1 is SGDLS and CDR2 is YYNGEE. The CDR3 sequence is 15 residues long. The CDR3 is CASSPRGSGQETQYF. The CDR3 region has the DNA TGTGCCAGCAGCCCCCGGGGTAGCGGGCAAGAGACCCAGTACTTC. Using reference TRBV9 and TRBJ2-5 for the parts outside the CDR3, the full variable domain is DSGVTQTPKHLITATGQRVTLRCSPRSGDLSVYWYQQSLDQGLQFLIQYYNGEERAKGNILERFSAQQFPDLHSELNLSSLELGDSALYFCASSPRGSGQETQYFGPGTRLLVL.

This sequence joins TRBV28 and TRBJ1-5; D remains ambiguous. The CDR3 loop spans 14 amino acids. Germline V gene sequence: CDR1 MDHEN, CDR2 SYDVKM. Trimming cost V 2 bases and J 6 bases, with 11 bases left between them. This CDR3 reads CASSLHTRGQPQHF. CDR3 sequence (DNA): TGTGCCAGCAGTTTACACACCCGGGGTCAGCCCCAGCATTTT.

The chain couples TRBV5-6 to TRBJ2-3, with D possibly matching TRBD1 (6 bases). From germline, CDR1 is SGHDT and CDR2 YYEEEE. The ends were cut back, 6 bases at V and 0 bases at J, with 11 bases in the middle. The CDR3 length is 14 residues. The CDR3 sequence is CASTPTGSTDTQYF. The DNA for the CDR3 is TGTGCCAGCACCCCGACAGGCAGCACAGATACGCAGTATTTT.

This clone has a single count. This chain joins TRBV7-9 and TRBJ2-3; 15 bases line up with TRBD2. The CDR3 is 17 residues long. The ends lost 1 base at V and 6 bases at J; junction bases unmatched: 5. Germline values: CDR1 SEHNR, CDR2 FQNEAQ (reference sequence). The CDR3 here is CASSLGRTSGGEDTQYF. As DNA, the CDR3 is TGTGCCAGCAGCTTAGGCCGGACTAGCGGGGGGGAGGATACGCAGTATTTT. The full variable domain, completed using reference TRBV7-9 and TRBJ2-3, is DTGVSQNPRHKITKRGQNVTFRCDPISEHNRLYWYRQTLGQGPEFLTYFQNEAQLEKSRLLSDRFSAERPKGSFSTLEIQRTEQGDSAMYLCASSLGRTSGGEDTQYFGPGTRLTVL.

The V call is TRBV18, the J call TRBJ1-6; 8 bases fit TRBD1. This CDR3 has 15 residues. The ends lost 1 base at V and 8 bases at J; junction bases unmatched: 4. The germline V gene has CDR1 KGHSH and CDR2 LQKENI. In DNA, the CDR3 is TGTGCCAGCTCACCACGGACAGGGTCTGATTCACCCCTCCACTTT. This encodes CASSPRTGSDSPLHF. Using reference TRBV18 and TRBJ1-6 for the parts outside the CDR3, the full variable domain is NAGVMQNPRHLVRRRGQEARLRCSPMKGHSHVYWYRQLPEEGLKFMVYLQKENIIDESGMPKERFSAEFPKEGPSILRIQQVVRGDSAAYFCASSPRTGSDSPLHFGNGTRLTVT.

The gene calls are TRBV5-4 and TRBJ1-1; maybe TRBD1 (6 bases). This CDR3 has 15 amino acids. Germline CDR1 is SGHNT and CDR2 is YYREEE (reference sequence). V was trimmed by 4 bases and J by 1 base, leaving 14 bases between them. CDR3 nucleotides: TGTGCCAGCAGCGGACAGAGGGCCGGGAACACTGAAGCTTTCTTT. As protein: CASSGQRAGNTEAFF. The full variable domain, with the rest looked up from reference TRBV5-4 and TRBJ1-1, is ETGVTQSPTHLIKTRGQQVTLRCSSQSGHNTVSWYQQALGQGPQFIFQYYREEENGRGNFPPRFSGLQFPNYSSELNVNALELDDSALYLCASSGQRAGNTEAFFGQGTRLTVV.

The chain employs TRBV11-1 and TRBJ2-3; D possibly corresponds to TRBD2 (5 bases). Trimming stripped 5 bases from V and 6 bases from J, with 18 bases between. The V gene's germline CDR1 is SGHAT and CDR2 FQDESV (reference sequence). The length of the CDR3 is 15 residues. This CDR3 reads CASSRDPITTDTQYF. The CDR3 DNA reads TGTGCCAGCAGCCGGGATCCCATAACAACGGATACGCAGTATTTT. The complete variable domain, with remaining parts taken from reference TRBV11-1 and TRBJ2-3, reads EAEVAQSPRYKITEKSQAVAFWCDPISGHATLYWYRQILGQGPELLVQFQDESVVDDSQLPKDRFSAERLKGVDSTLKIQPAELGDSAMYLCASSRDPITTDTQYFGPGTRLTVL.

The V call is TRBV9, the J call TRBJ2-7, with D tentatively TRBD1 (5 bases). V was clipped by 4 bases and J by 4 bases, with 12 bases between them. This CDR3 has 13 amino acids. CDR1 SGDLS and CDR2 YYNGEE come from the germline V gene. The CDR3 DNA sequence: TGTGCCAGCAGCTTCCAGGGTGGTTACGAGCAGTACTTC. Translation: CASSFQGGYEQYF.

As DNA, the CDR3 is TGTGCCAGCCGAGGGACTAGCGAAATTCGTTACGAGCAGTACTTC. It is translated as CASRGTSEIRYEQYF. V usage is TRBV27 and J usage is TRBJ2-7; TRBD2 matches 10 bases. Trimming at V came to 8 bases and at J to 4 bases, leaving 11 bases not matched to a gene. This CDR3 contains 15 residues. Germline loops: CDR1 MNHEY, CDR2 SMNVEV (reference sequence).

This chain links TRBV6-5 with TRBJ2-7; a possible D gene is TRBD2 (6 bases). With 7 bases removed from V and 2 bases from J, the gap between germline ends came to 18 bases. Germline CDR1 and CDR2: MNHEY and SVGAGI. CDR3 length: 15 amino acids. CDR3 loop: CASTLRSGGAYEQYF. The CDR3 DNA reads as TGTGCCAGCACCCTCCGCTCAGGAGGGGCCTACGAGCAGTACTTC.

To note about this clone: At one end, the junction sequence differs from germline, possibly due to a read error. V usage is TRBV27 and J usage is TRBJ2-3, with 9 bases lining up with TRBD1. The CDR3 runs 15 residues. Germline assignment: CDR1 MNHEY and CDR2 SMNVEV (reference sequence). The CDR3 is CASSVRDRDLDTQCF. In nucleotides, the CDR3 is TGTGCCAGCAGTGTCCGGGACAGGGACCTAGATACGCAGTGTTTT.

The rearrangement uses TRBV7-9 and TRBJ2-5; 11 bases line up with TRBD2. After removal of 5 bases from V and 2 bases from J, the junction contained 4 bases not matched to a gene. CDR1 is SEHNR, CDR2 FQNEAQ, per germline (reference sequence). The length of the CDR3 is 15 residues. DNA for the CDR3: TGTGCCAGCAGCACGGGACTAGCGGTTCAAGAGACCCAGTACTTC. It specifies CASSTGLAVQETQYF. Together with reference TRBV7-9 and TRBJ2-5, the CDR3 gives the full variable domain: DTGVSQNPRHKITKRGQNVTFRCDPISEHNRLYWYRQTLGQGPEFLTYFQNEAQLEKSRLLSDRFSAERPKGSFSTLEIQRTEQGDSAMYLCASSTGLAVQETQYFGPGTRLLVL.

The genes are TRBV27 and TRBJ1-2; TRBD1 is a possible D gene (6 bases). Looked up from germline, CDR1 is MNHEY and CDR2 is SMNVEV (reference sequence). The CDR3 is made up of 13 amino acids. Trimming cost V 6 bases and J 5 bases, with 13 bases left between them. CDR3 DNA sequence: TGTGCCAGCAGGATGACAGGTTCTTATGGCTACACCTTC. This translates into CASRMTGSYGYTF.

The CDR3 DNA sequence: TGCGCCAGCGAGTCTGGGGGGGGCTACGAGCAGTACTTC. Its protein is CASESGGGYEQYF. The V gene is TRBV10-2, the J gene TRBJ2-7; 7 bases agree with TRBD2. The ends lost 8 bases at V and 3 bases at J; junction bases unmatched: 7. This CDR3 is 13 amino acids long. Per the germline V gene, CDR1 is WSHSY and CDR2 is SAAADI.

J is TRBJ1-4 and V is TRBV4-2, with D perhaps matching TRBD1 (5 bases). V was shortened by 4 bases and J by 6 bases, with 15 bases between the two germline ends. The CDR3 loop spans 15 amino acids. Per the germline V gene, CDR1 is LGHNA and CDR2 is YNFKEQ. The DNA of the CDR3 is TGTGCCAGCAGCCCGATTCGGGGAGGGGATGAAAAACTGTTTTTT. It specifies CASSPIRGGDEKLFF.

The genes are TRBV6-5 and TRBJ2-7; 9 bases align to TRBD2. The germline V gene encodes CDR1 MNHEY and CDR2 SVGAGI. This CDR3 is built from 16 residues. V shed 2 bases and J 4 bases; nucleotides not matched to a gene: 9. The CDR3 loop is CASSYTSGRSMYEQYF. The CDR3 bases are TGTGCCAGCAGTTACACAAGCGGGAGGTCGATGTACGAGCAGTACTTC.

The gene calls are TRBV4-2 and TRBJ2-1; 10 nucleotides align to TRBD2. J lost 10 bases, V lost 4 bases, and 10 bases had no gene match. The CDR3 is made up of 15 amino acids. Germline V gene sequence: CDR1 LGHNA, CDR2 YNFKEQ. The CDR3 DNA follows: TGTGCCAGCAGCCTTCTAAGCGGGGGGGCCAGCGAGCAGTTCTTC. Residues: CASSLLSGGASEQFF.

V gene TRBV9 combines with J gene TRBJ1-1; D may be TRBD1 (5 bases). The CDR3 has 15 residues. Trimming shortened V by 0 bases and J by 10 bases, and 19 bases separated the two germline ends. Germline V lookup: CDR1 SGDLS, CDR2 YYNGEE. CDR3 amino acids: CASSVAEAGRIGAFF. The CDR3, as DNA: TGTGCCAGCAGCGTAGCTGAAGCAGGGCGGATTGGAGCTTTCTTT.

This chain uses TRBV20-1 with TRBJ2-1; D unclear. The CDR3 is 11 residues long. The V and J ends lost 6 bases and 15 bases respectively, with 18 bases between them. Looked up from germline, CDR1 is DFQATT and CDR2 is SNEGSKA (reference sequence). The CDR3 reads CSAQVAAGRFF. The CDR3 region has the DNA TGCAGTGCGCAGGTGGCAGCCGGTCGGTTCTTC.

This clone was counted once. This chain links TRBV19 with TRBJ1-6, with D perhaps matching TRBD1 (6 bases). The ends were cut back, 7 bases at V and 4 bases at J, with 14 bases in the middle. The CDR3 covers 15 residues. Germline CDR1 LNHDA, CDR2 SQIVND (reference sequence). The CDR3 protein is CASKEDRIYNSPLHF. DNA of the CDR3: TGTGCCAGTAAAGAGGACAGAATTTATAATTCACCCCTCCACTTT.

This clone appeared a single time. This CDR3 is CASSLEADYGYTF. CDR3 coding DNA: TGTGCCAGCAGTTTAGAAGCGGACTATGGCTACACCTTC. The J gene is TRBJ1-2, the V gene TRBV27; no clear D. This CDR3 has 13 amino acids. Germline CDR1 MNHEY, CDR2 SMNVEV (reference sequence). V gave up 2 bases and J gave up 3 bases, with 7 bases separating them.

This clone appeared once. The DNA for the CDR3 is TGCGCCAGCAGCTTGGAGGGGACAGGGTGGGTTGGTACGCAGTATTTT. This codes for CASSLEGTGWVGTQYF. The rearrangement links TRBV5-1 to TRBJ2-3; 9 bases agree with TRBD1. Germline lookup yields CDR1 SGHRS and CDR2 YFSETQ. The CDR3 totals 16 residues. Losses at the gene ends were 0 bases for V and 8 bases for J; bases not matched to a gene: 10.

This clone was recorded only once. CDR3 region: CAWSKGGETQYF. Written as DNA, the CDR3 is TGTGCCTGGAGTAAAGGGGGAGAGACCCAGTACTTC. The chain recombines TRBV30 with TRBJ2-5, with a tentative D call TRBD1 (6 bases). With 2 bases removed from V and 4 bases from J, the gap between germline ends came to 8 bases. CDR3 size: 12 residues. Looked up from germline, CDR1 is GTSNPN and CDR2 is SVGIG (reference sequence).

This sequence joins TRBV13 and TRBJ1-1; perhaps TRBD1 as D (5 bases). Germline V gene sequence: CDR1 PRHDT, CDR2 FYEKMQ (reference sequence). Trimming pared 6 bases from V and 11 bases from J, leaving 19 bases between. There are 13 residues in the CDR3. CDR3 nucleotide sequence: TGTGCCAGCAGGACCGGGACTGCCCTGTGGGCTTTCTTT. Encoded protein: CASRTGTALWAFF. The variable domain in full, completed from reference TRBV13 and TRBJ1-1, reads AAGVIQSPRHLIKEKRETATLKCYPIPRHDTVYWYQQGPGQDPQFLISFYEKMQSDKGSIPDRFSAQQFSDYHSELNMSSLELGDSALYFCASRTGTALWAFFGQGTRLTVV.

V and J are TRBV7-2 and TRBJ1-2; TRBD1 matches at 8 bases. This CDR3 has 15 amino acids. V was pared by 5 bases and J by 4 bases, with 9 bases of the junction left unmatched. The germline CDR1 and CDR2 sequences are SGHTA and FQGNSA. The CDR3 nucleotides are TGTGCCAGCAGCCAACAGGGGGGGGGTTCCTATGGCTACACCTTC. Its translation is CASSQQGGGSYGYTF.

Comments on this clone: Other DNA sequences within the sample encode an identical CDR3. Here the CDR3 reads CASSPGGTSSYEQYF. The CDR3 DNA reads TGTGCCAGTAGCCCCGGGGGGACCAGCTCCTACGAGCAGTACTTC. The rearrangement uses TRBV11-3 and TRBJ2-7, with 7 bases fitting TRBD2. The length of the CDR3 is 15 residues. Germline assignment: CDR1 SGHNT and CDR2 YENEEA. The trim removed 9 bases at V and 0 bases at J, leaving 11 bases unmatched.

The V gene is TRBV11-2, the J gene TRBJ2-3; 9 bases align to TRBD1. The CDR3 runs to 14 residues. Germline CDR1 is SGHAT and CDR2 is FQNNGV. The V gene end was trimmed by 3 bases and the J gene end by 5 bases; junction bases not matched to a gene: 3. In nucleotides, the CDR3 is TGTGCCAGCAGCTTGGGACAGGGAGGAGATACGCAGTATTTT. It translates to CASSLGQGGDTQYF.

The gene calls are TRBV6-5 and TRBJ2-7; 10 nucleotides line up with TRBD1. The germline CDR1 and CDR2 sequences are MNHEY and SVGAGI. The trim removed 6 bases at V and 2 bases at J, leaving 4 bases unmatched. This CDR3 has 14 amino acids. CDR3 residues: CASRAGQGTYEQYF. CDR3 coding DNA: TGTGCCAGCAGGGCGGGACAGGGGACCTACGAGCAGTACTTC.